What follows are 23 T cell receptor beta chains derived from one specimen sequenced in a study of OX40 agonist ivuxolimab in advanced cancers. Generated by immunoSEQ multiplex PCR, the TCRdb table keeps only in-frame clones and is missing some. The data hold over 85,000 clones, with roughly nine tenths observed a single time. The sample here was CD4+ or CD8+ T cells sorted from blood, taken in a trial of the OX40 agonist ivuxolimab. The receptors were gathered from an adult with an advanced solid tumor such as melanoma, head and neck, liver or kidney cancer.

The genes are TRBV21-1 and TRBJ1-2. TRBV21-1 is a known pseudogene. The CDR3 is made up of 18 amino acids. The CDR3 reads CASSKRVGEGGAPYGYTF. The DNA of the CDR3 is TGTGCCAGCAGCAAGAGGGTAGGTGAAGGTGGAGCCCCCTATGGCTACACCTTC.

The rearrangement links TRBV2 to TRBJ2-3, with 12 bases that match TRBD2. V lost 5 bases to trimming and J lost 3 bases; unmatched junction nucleotides: 3. The CDR3 has 15 residues. The germline V gene encodes CDR1 SNHLY and CDR2 FYNNEI. The CDR3 bases are TGTGCCAGCAGTCGACTAGCGGGAGATACAGATACGCAGTATTTT. Amino acids: CASSRLAGDTDTQYF.

The chain joins TRBV28 to TRBJ2-2, with 7 bases aligning to TRBD2. The junction had 10 bases not matched to a gene; V was cut back by 7 bases and J by 2 bases. This CDR3 comprises 16 residues. Germline V gene sequence: CDR1 MDHEN, CDR2 SYDVKM. CDR3 residues: CASIAGGTTNTGELFF. The CDR3 DNA sequence: TGTGCCAGCATAGCGGGCGGAACCACAAACACCGGGGAGCTGTTTTTT.

This chain's CDR3 is CASRASGSIADTQYF. The CDR3 bases are TGCGCCAGCAGGGCTAGCGGGAGTATCGCAGATACGCAGTATTTT. The gene calls are TRBV10-2 and TRBJ2-3; TRBD2 matches 10 bases. V lost 6 bases and J lost 4; bases outside the gene matches: 7. Per the germline V gene, CDR1 is WSHSY and CDR2 is SAAADI. The CDR3 runs to 15 residues.

The genes are TRBV5-5 and TRBJ1-4, with D possibly matching TRBD1 (5 bases). The V and J ends lost 4 bases and 4 bases respectively, with 14 bases between them. Germline CDR1 SGHKS, CDR2 YYEKEE (reference sequence). This CDR3 contains 15 residues. CDR3 coding DNA: TGTGCCAGCAGCGGCATGGGCAGGGTTAATGAAAAACTGTTTTTT. Translating it yields CASSGMGRVNEKLFF.

The chain recombines TRBV7-2 with TRBJ2-6; 7 positions match TRBD2. Unmatched junction bases numbered 7, after V lost 4 bases and J lost 4 bases. Per germline, CDR1 SGHTA and CDR2 FQGNSA. The CDR3 has 16 residues. The CDR3 region has the DNA TGTGCCAGCAGCTCCCTGGGAGGGAAAGGGGCCAACGTCCTGACTTTC. Its protein is CASSSLGGKGANVLTF.

The chain recombines TRBV28 with TRBJ2-1; D is perhaps TRBD1 (6 bases). The V and J ends lost 3 bases and 6 bases respectively, with 18 bases between them. This CDR3 region has 16 residues. CDR1 is MDHEN, CDR2 SYDVKM, per germline. CDR3 protein: CASSLDRVLARNEQFF. The CDR3 DNA follows: TGTGCCAGCAGTTTGGACAGAGTTTTAGCGCGCAATGAGCAGTTCTTC.

The J gene is TRBJ2-5, the V gene TRBV2; 7 bases are a match to TRBD1. Unmatched junction bases numbered 4, after V lost 8 bases and J lost 1 base. The CDR3 runs to 13 residues. CDR1 and CDR2 (germline): SNHLY, FYNNEI. Here the CDR3 reads CASSGTAQETQYF. CDR3 DNA sequence: TGTGCCAGCTCAGGGACAGCCCAAGAGACCCAGTACTTC.

The J gene is TRBJ2-7, the V gene TRBV25-1, with D possibly called TRBD1 or TRBD2 (5 bases each). Germline assignment: CDR1 MGHDK and CDR2 SYGVNS. There are 14 residues in the CDR3. Trimming stripped 6 bases from V and 0 bases from J, with 12 bases between. CDR3 loop: CASRPAGSSYEQYF. The CDR3 nucleotides read TGTGCCAGCAGACCAGCAGGGAGCTCCTACGAGCAGTACTTC.

This CDR3 is CASTEGQTWNEQFF. The CDR3 DNA follows: TGTGCCAGCACTGAGGGGCAGACGTGGAATGAGCAGTTCTTC. The V and J genes are TRBV6-1 and TRBJ2-1, with D perhaps being TRBD1 or TRBD2 (5 bases each). The CDR3 is 14 amino acids. The germline gives CDR1 MNHNS, CDR2 SASEGT. The V end was cut by 7 bases, the J end by 7 bases, with 17 bases between.

CDR3 loop: CASSSSGTSGRLTGELFF. Here the CDR3 DNA reads TGTGCCAGCAGCTCAAGCGGGACTAGCGGGAGGCTTACCGGGGAGCTGTTTTTT. J is TRBJ2-2 and V is TRBV7-9, with 15 bases lining up with TRBD2. The CDR3 has 18 amino acids. Germline V gene data show CDR1 as SEHNR and CDR2 as FQNEAQ (reference sequence). J lost 5 bases, V lost 4 bases, and 8 bases had no gene match.

This clone turned up a few times. The V call is TRBV19, the J call TRBJ1-1; the match to TRBD1 covers 8 bases. With 4 bases clipped from V and 3 bases from J, the junction kept 4 bases outside the gene matches. CDR1 is LNHDA, CDR2 SQIVND, per germline (reference sequence). The CDR3 is 14 residues long. The CDR3 here is CASSKQGEDTEAFF. The CDR3 nucleotides are TGTGCCAGTAGTAAACAGGGGGAGGACACTGAAGCTTTCTTT.

The rearrangement uses TRBV6-1 and TRBJ2-7; 10 bases match TRBD2. The ends lost 2 bases at V and 3 bases at J; junction bases unmatched: 4. This CDR3 has 15 amino acids. CDR1 is MNHNS, CDR2 SASEGT, per germline. The CDR3: CASSELAGDGYEQYF. In DNA, the CDR3 is TGTGCCAGCAGTGAACTAGCGGGAGACGGCTACGAGCAGTACTTC.

The chain joins TRBV11-2 to TRBJ1-1; 8 nucleotides align to TRBD1. J was trimmed by 1 base and V by 3 bases; bases with no gene match: 10. The CDR3 contains 17 residues. Germline V gene lookup returns CDR1 SGHAT and CDR2 FQNNGV. CDR3 sequence reads: CASSLRRTGTGNTEAFF. CDR3 bases: TGTGCCAGCAGCTTGCGCCGTACCGGGACAGGGAACACTGAAGCTTTCTTT.

The V and J genes are TRBV7-2 and TRBJ2-1, with no clear D. Germline V lookup: CDR1 SGHTA, CDR2 FQGNSA. The V gene lost 5 bases and the J gene lost 3 bases, with 8 bases spanning the gap. This CDR3 has 13 residues. DNA of the CDR3: TGTGCCAGCAGCCTCCAATTCTACAATGAGCAGTTCTTC. Translation gives CASSLQFYNEQFF. Using reference TRBV7-2 and TRBJ2-1 for the parts outside the CDR3, the full variable domain is GAGVSQSPSNKVTEKGKDVELRCDPISGHTALYWYRQSLGQGLEFLIYFQGNSAPDKSGLPSDRFSAERTGGSVSTLTIQRTQQEDSAVYLCASSLQFYNEQFFGPGTRLTVL.

The table lists this clone with a count of one. This rearrangement joins TRBV18 to TRBJ1-1; a possible D gene is TRBD1 (5 bases). Trimming shortened V by 2 bases and J by 9 bases, and 19 bases separated the two germline ends. Germline loops: CDR1 KGHSH, CDR2 LQKENI. This CDR3 has 15 residues. The CDR3 coding sequence is TGTGCCAGCTCACCATATACAGGCGACGTACGACAAGCTTTCTTT. Translation gives CASSPYTGDVRQAFF.

This clone has a handful of counts. The genes are TRBV4-3 and TRBJ2-7; perhaps D is TRBD1 or TRBD2 (6 bases each). The V gene lost 1 base and the J gene lost 2 bases, with 12 bases spanning the gap. The CDR3 loop spans 15 amino acids. Germline-derived CDR1 and CDR2 are LGHNA and YSLEER. The chain's CDR3 is CASSQVWGAAYEQYF. CDR3 coding DNA: TGCGCCAGCAGCCAAGTCTGGGGGGCAGCCTACGAGCAGTACTTC.

The chain couples TRBV5-1 to TRBJ2-2, with D perhaps TRBD2 (6 bases). Germline CDR1 reads SGHRS; CDR2 reads YFSETQ. The CDR3 covers 17 residues. Trimming shortened V by 4 bases and J by 4 bases, and 20 bases separated the two germline ends. DNA for the CDR3: TGCGCCAGCAGCCCTTCCCCCGGGACTTTCCCCACCGGGGAGCTGTTTTTT. Protein product: CASSPSPGTFPTGELFF.

The chain joins TRBV9 to TRBJ2-2, with D tentatively TRBD1 (6 bases). The germline V gene encodes CDR1 SGDLS and CDR2 YYNGEE. V was trimmed by 4 bases and J by 3 bases, leaving 19 bases between them. The CDR3 is 17 amino acids. The CDR3: CASSNPRGRIDTGELFF. The DNA of the CDR3 is TGTGCCAGCAGCAATCCCAGGGGAAGGATTGACACCGGGGAGCTGTTTTTT.

This chain joins TRBV7-7 and TRBJ2-1; 10 bases match TRBD2. J gave up 1 base and V 0 bases, and 6 bases lay outside the gene matches. Germline V gene sequence: CDR1 SSHAT, CDR2 FNYEAQ (reference sequence). CDR3 length: 18 residues. Written as DNA, the CDR3 is TGTGCCAGCAGCTTAGCCCCTAGCGGGAGTGTATCCTACAATGAGCAGTTCTTC. Protein product: CASSLAPSGSVSYNEQFF.

This sequence joins TRBV6-1 and TRBJ2-7; tentative D call: TRBD2 (6 bases). This CDR3 contains 16 residues. The germline V gene has CDR1 MNHNS and CDR2 SASEGT. V gave up 2 bases and J gave up 3 bases, with 17 bases separating them. CDR3: CASSERTGTRHYEQYF. The CDR3 DNA reads as TGTGCCAGCAGTGAACGCACCGGGACTCGGCACTACGAGCAGTACTTC.

The chain couples TRBV5-1 to TRBJ2-2; D is perhaps TRBD2 (6 bases). Trimming stripped 6 bases from V and 1 base from J, with 13 bases between. CDR1 and CDR2 from the germline V gene are SGHRS and YFSETQ. The CDR3 totals 15 residues. CDR3 protein: CASTPLRENTGELFF. CDR3 sequence (DNA): TGCGCCAGCACCCCTCTGCGGGAGAACACCGGGGAGCTGTTTTTT.

The CDR3 DNA sequence: TGTGCCAGCAGTCCCAATAGCGGGAGCCCCTACAATGAGCAGTTCTTC. This codes for CASSPNSGSPYNEQFF. This chain joins TRBV27 and TRBJ2-1; 9 bases align to TRBD2. Looked up from germline, CDR1 is MNHEY and CDR2 is SMNVEV (reference sequence). This CDR3 comprises 16 residues. V dropped 5 bases and J dropped 2; count of bases not matched to a gene: 7.